Presented here are 27 T cell receptor beta chains from one specimen sequenced in a study of blood T cells in healthy people across ages. With a J-beta primer mix and a sample-barcoded 5' primer, a second PCR ran roughly 6 to 11 cycles. TCRdb reprocessed the 5' RACE reads with MiXCR, giving one entry per CDR3 protein. The table includes about 1 million distinct CDR3 sequences, 35% to 55% detected once. Sequencing used blood. These receptors were obtained from a woman aged 55-69 years in good health.

The chain has TRBV20-1 and TRBJ2-4; perhaps TRBD1 as D (6 bases). Germline loops: CDR1 DFQATT, CDR2 SNEGSKA (reference sequence). V was clipped by 3 bases and J by 3 bases, with 12 bases between them. This CDR3 spans 14 amino acids. The CDR3, as DNA: TGCAGTGCTAGTGTACAACAGGGCAAAAACATTCAGTACTTC. Residues: CSASVQQGKNIQYF.

This clonotype was counted a few times. The junction shows a germline mismatch at one end, possibly a read error. The chain has TRBV20-1 and TRBJ1-5; D uncertain. Looked up from germline, CDR1 is DFQATT and CDR2 is SNEGSKA (reference sequence). The CDR3 runs 13 residues. The CDR3, as DNA: TGCAGTGCCAGAGGGCAGCAAAACCAGCCCCAGCATTTT. It yields the protein CSARGQQNQPQHF.

The CDR3 loop is CASSVRQPGKTQYF. The CDR3 coding sequence is TGTGCCAGCAGCGTCCGACAGCCAGGGAAGACCCAGTACTTC. The chain combines TRBV7-6 with TRBJ2-5; a weak D match, TRBD1 (5 bases). From germline, CDR1 is SGHVS and CDR2 FNYEAQ. V was clipped by 5 bases and J by 6 bases, with 16 bases between them. The CDR3 consists of 14 residues.

This chain links TRBV14 with TRBJ2-7, with D maybe TRBD1 (6 bases). This CDR3 has 16 residues. The germline V and J ends were trimmed by 3 bases and 1 base, with 16 bases remaining between them. From germline, CDR1 is SGHDN and CDR2 FVKESK. The CDR3 nucleotides read TGTGCCAGCAGCCATCGAACAGGGAAGGAATCCTACGAGCAGTACTTC. Translating gives CASSHRTGKESYEQYF.

V and J are TRBV28 and TRBJ2-7; the D is unclear. The germline V gene encodes CDR1 MDHEN and CDR2 SYDVKM. The germline V and J ends were trimmed by 5 bases and 3 bases, with 11 bases remaining between them. This CDR3 is built from 13 residues. CDR3 in DNA: TGTGCCAGCAGTCTTCCCTCCCACTACGAGCAGTACTTC. Protein: CASSLPSHYEQYF.

J is TRBJ2-1 and V is TRBV20-1; 12 bases are shared with TRBD2. Unmatched junction bases numbered 10, after V lost 3 bases and J lost 4 bases. Germline V gene sequence: CDR1 DFQATT, CDR2 SNEGSKA (reference sequence). The CDR3 totals 17 residues. The CDR3, as DNA: TGCAGTGCTAGCCAGACTAGCGGGAGTTATTCTTACAATGAGCAGTTCTTC. It yields the protein CSASQTSGSYSYNEQFF.

The sample holds one count of this clonotype. This sequence joins TRBV20-1 and TRBJ2-3; TRBD2 is a possible D gene (6 bases). V was trimmed by 0 bases and J by 0 bases, leaving 13 bases between them. Looked up from germline, CDR1 is DFQATT and CDR2 is SNEGSKA (reference sequence). The CDR3 covers 16 residues. DNA of the CDR3: TGCAGTGCTAGAGATTCTCGGGGGATTAGCACAGATACGCAGTATTTT. This gives the protein CSARDSRGISTDTQYF.

This clonotype was counted a few times. CDR3 loop: CASSFFFLGLGNQPQHF. The CDR3 coding sequence is TGTGCCAGCAGTTTCTTCTTCCTCGGCTTGGGCAATCAGCCCCAGCATTTT. The chain couples TRBV27 to TRBJ1-5; no clear D gene. Germline V lookup: CDR1 MNHEY, CDR2 SMNVEV (reference sequence). Trimming took off 3 bases at V and 2 bases at J, with 17 bases between the two ends. The CDR3 length is 17 residues.

The chain couples TRBV28 to TRBJ2-7; D is undetermined. Trimming removed 5 bases at V and 0 bases at J, with 14 bases between. The germline CDR1 and CDR2 sequences are MDHEN and SYDVKM. This CDR3 has 15 residues. The CDR3 sequence is CASSPPRQFSYEQYF. CDR3 coding DNA: TGTGCCAGCAGTCCCCCCCGGCAGTTCTCCTACGAGCAGTACTTC.

This clonotype was found a few times. The V gene is TRBV28, the J gene TRBJ2-4, with 9 bases lining up with TRBD2. CDR3 length: 15 residues. V shed 5 bases and J 6 bases; nucleotides not matched to a gene: 8. Germline V CDR1 and CDR2: MDHEN, SYDVKM. The CDR3 DNA follows: TGTGCCAGCAGTCCGGGACTAGCTGTCGGAAACATTCAGTACTTC. As protein: CASSPGLAVGNIQYF.

This clonotype has just one count. One base away lies a much larger clone, so this may be a sequencing read error. The gene calls are TRBV29-1 and TRBJ2-5; D not resolved. CDR1 is SQVTM and CDR2 is ANQGSEA in the germline V gene. Trimming removed 4 bases from V and 4 bases from J, with 4 bases in between. This CDR3 is 10 amino acids long. The CDR3 is CSVALETQYF. The CDR3 coding sequence is TGCAGCGTTGCGTTAGAGACCCAGTACTTC.

The chain carries TRBV6-1 and TRBJ1-2; no definite D call. Trimming removed 3 bases at V and 2 bases at J, with 10 bases between. CDR1 and CDR2 (germline): MNHNS, SASEGT. The CDR3 runs to 14 residues. The CDR3 DNA is TGTGCCAGCAGTGAGAGGGCATCCAACTATGGCTACACCTTC. This sequence encodes CASSERASNYGYTF.

This rearrangement joins TRBV27 to TRBJ2-1; 7 bases are a match to TRBD1. With 6 bases clipped from V and 7 bases from J, the junction kept 12 bases outside the gene matches. The CDR3 length is 15 residues. Germline-derived CDR1 and CDR2 are MNHEY and SMNVEV (reference sequence). CDR3 in amino acids: CASRSTGTASNEQFF. In nucleotides, the CDR3 is TGTGCCAGCAGATCGACCGGGACAGCATCAAATGAGCAGTTCTTC.

This chain connects TRBV28 to TRBJ2-1; D is perhaps TRBD1 (5 bases). Deletions cut 4 bases from V and 0 bases from J, with 16 bases between. CDR3 size: 17 residues. Germline CDR1 MDHEN, CDR2 SYDVKM. The chain's CDR3 is CASSSRTRTSSYNEQFF. The CDR3, as DNA: TGTGCCAGCAGTTCCCGGACACGAACCAGCTCCTACAATGAGCAGTTCTTC.

There are a few counts of this clonotype. The J gene is TRBJ2-5, the V gene TRBV28, with D possibly called TRBD1 or TRBD2 (5 bases each). V was shortened by 8 bases and J by 11 bases, with 15 bases between the two germline ends. CDR1 and CDR2 from the germline V gene are MDHEN and SYDVKM. This CDR3 is 11 amino acids long. CDR3 nucleotide sequence: TGTGCCAGCGACGGACGAGGGGAGCAGTACTTC. Its protein is CASDGRGEQYF.

This clonotype came up a few times. The chain carries TRBV6-2 or TRBV6-3 and TRBJ2-3, with D perhaps matching TRBD2 (5 bases). V dropped 5 bases and J dropped 7 bases, with 13 bases sitting between them. The CDR3 loop spans 13 amino acids. Germline assignment: CDR1 MNHEY and CDR2 SVGEGT. CDR3 loop: CASSRGFGNTQYF. CDR3 DNA: TGTGCCAGCAGTCGGGGTTTTGGAAATACGCAGTATTTT.

This clonotype was picked up one time. The chain carries TRBV27 and TRBJ2-4; perhaps TRBD2 as D (5 bases). Trimming left V 2 bases short and J 7 bases short, with 12 bases between. CDR1 MNHEY and CDR2 SMNVEV come from the germline V gene (reference sequence). This CDR3 is built from 14 residues. The CDR3 nucleotides are TGTGCCAGCAGTTTAGCCCCGTCGGGGAACATTCAGTACTTC. The encoded protein is CASSLAPSGNIQYF.

There are a few counts of this clonotype. The rearrangement joins TRBV30 to TRBJ2-1; D might be TRBD1 or TRBD2, each matching 5 bases. The germline V gene encodes CDR1 GTSNPN and CDR2 SVGIG (reference sequence). The CDR3 sequence is 15 residues long. Trimming cost V 5 bases and J 1 base, with 15 bases left between them. The CDR3 loop is CAWWGGGYSYNEQFF. The CDR3 DNA follows: TGTGCCTGGTGGGGCGGCGGGTATTCCTACAATGAGCAGTTCTTC.

This clonotype showed up just once. This rearrangement joins TRBV4-3 to TRBJ1-5; possible D gene TRBD1, 5 bases. Between the trimmed V and J ends, which lost 0 bases and 0 bases, there was a span of 9 bases. Germline values: CDR1 LGHNA, CDR2 YSLEER. The CDR3 is 16 residues long. The CDR3 loop is CASSQEPRASNQPQHF. CDR3 DNA sequence: TGCGCCAGCAGCCAAGAGCCCAGGGCTAGCAATCAGCCCCAGCATTTT.

This clonotype was found once. V gene TRBV3-1 combines with J gene TRBJ2-1; 10 bases are a match to TRBD2. The CDR3 loop spans 20 amino acids. Per the germline V gene, CDR1 is LGHDT and CDR2 is YNNKEL (reference sequence). With V trimmed by 0 bases and J by 2 bases, 13 bases remained unmatched. The CDR3 bases are TGTGCCAGCAGCCAAGATTTTACTAGCGGGGAGGTTTTCACCTACAATGAGCAGTTCTTC. Encoded protein: CASSQDFTSGEVFTYNEQFF.

As regards this clonotype: At one end, the junction sequence differs from germline, possibly due to a read error. This rearrangement joins TRBV5-1 to TRBJ2-5, with 7 bases lining up with TRBD1. Germline CDR1 and CDR2: SGHRS and YFSETQ. This CDR3 region has 16 residues. CDR3 bases: TGCGCCGGCAGCGCCGGACAGGACGCCGATCAAGAGACCCAGTACTTC. It codes for CAGSAGQDADQETQYF.

This clonotype has more than one count but fewer than ten. The V call is TRBV10-3, the J call TRBJ2-1, with 13 bases aligning to TRBD2. The CDR3 covers 15 residues. Trimming at V came to 7 bases and at J to 7 bases, leaving 7 bases not matched to a gene. Looked up from germline, CDR1 is ENHRY and CDR2 is SYGVKD. CDR3 sequence (DNA): TGTGCCATCACCTCACTAGCGGGAGGGTCGAATGAGCAGTTCTTC. Translation gives CAITSLAGGSNEQFF.

The chain is built from TRBV2 and TRBJ2-4, with a weak D call TRBD2 (5 bases). This CDR3 has 14 residues. CDR1 is SNHLY and CDR2 is FYNNEI in the germline V gene. Trimming removed 4 bases from V and 9 bases from J, with 16 bases in between. The CDR3 loop is CASSGGLAEGIQYF. CDR3 sequence (DNA): TGTGCCAGCAGTGGCGGGCTAGCAGAGGGCATTCAGTACTTC.

The sample holds a few counts of this clonotype. The chain is built from TRBV9 and TRBJ2-4; 10 bases agree with TRBD2. The CDR3 contains 15 residues. Trimming cost V 4 bases and J 7 bases; bases outside gene matches: 8. Germline V gives CDR1 SGDLS, CDR2 YYNGEE. The CDR3 spells CASSSGTSAINIQYF. CDR3 sequence (DNA): TGTGCCAGCAGCTCCGGGACTAGCGCTATTAACATTCAGTACTTC.

The genes are TRBV6-1 and TRBJ1-2; D perhaps matches TRBD1 (6 bases). Germline V lookup: CDR1 MNHNS, CDR2 SASEGT. The V end was cut by 1 base, the J end by 7 bases, with 16 bases between. The CDR3 has 15 residues. The CDR3 nucleotides are TGTGCCAGCAGTGAAGAGACAGGTCGGGCTGGTGGCTACACCTTC. Amino acids: CASSEETGRAGGYTF.

This rearrangement joins TRBV7-6 to TRBJ2-4; D remains unclear. This CDR3 contains 13 residues. V was shortened by 5 bases and J by 13 bases, with 18 bases between the two germline ends. CDR1 is SGHVS and CDR2 is FNYEAQ in the germline V gene. The CDR3 DNA is TGTGCCAGCAGCCCCGACGGCCTAGGAGTCCAGTACTTC. This codes for CASSPDGLGVQYF.

The CDR3 sequence: CAISVGSGGIGAYEQYF. The CDR3 region has the DNA TGTGCCATCAGTGTCGGTAGCGGGGGTATCGGGGCCTACGAGCAGTACTTC. This chain joins TRBV10-3 and TRBJ2-5; TRBD2 matches at 9 bases. The J call may be faulty, since TRBJ2-7 better matches the DNA end. The CDR3 is made up of 17 amino acids. In germline, CDR1 is ENHRY, CDR2 SYGVKD.